This T cell receptor (beta chain) was recovered during a study of human T cells and chemical hapten exposure (dated by TCRdb to the early 2020s). With regard to the full study: For sensitization, 2% DPC in acetone was applied to a roughly 2 cm by roughly 2 cm area of upper inner arm skin. Weekly therapeutic DPC doses were additionally applied to the scalp of patients throughout the roughly 23-week study period. Most of the patients in the cohort were female, and the cohort covered alopecia areata with under or over 50% scalp involvement, alopecia totalis and alopecia universalis. Patch tests used Finn chambers with 0.01% DPC on the upper back, scored after 6 days by International Contact Dermatitis Research Group standards. Libraries were combined into a pool for sequencing, and differences in TCR yield between samples came mainly from small differences in library volumes within the pool. Blood for TCR sequencing was provided by twenty-nine alopecia patients at one to four time points (pre-sensitization, 2, 6 and 24 weeks). In alopecia patients, the study followed how the peripheral blood TCR repertoire changed in vivo over primary and secondary sensitization to diphenylcyclopropenone (DPC), a hapten. Blood samples were taken from patients before sensitization (week 0) and at 2, 6 and about 24 weeks after DPC sensitization. Paper-wide results and their limitations: DPC sensitization did not change how many TCRs were above 1 in 1000 frequency, and no evidence was found of alterations in global repertoire structure. After repeated subsampling, changes were observed in the strength of the expansion versus patch-test correlation and in the threshold at which the correlation became significant. Significantly more large CDR3 similarity clusters were formed by expanded TCRs than by pre-sensitization or healthy control sets, consistent with antigen-driven responses. A positive correlation was found between the number of PT1 expanded TCRs and patch test score, with significance reached at thresholds 8, 16 and 32 but not 4. Alopecia, a presumed autoimmune disease, was present in all patients, so the immune response of the patients might differ from that of healthy individuals.

The CDR3 starts with the cysteine, ends with the phenylalanine, and has 12 residues. Kept here is only the CDR3 DNA, which spans 36 bases and is read in frame from base 1. Trimming costs V 6 bases and J 9 bases, and their ends lie 9 bases apart. This clonotype was observed a few times. Which antigen it targets is not known. No clone much larger than this one lies a single base away; base qualities are absent. Libraries were prepared through RACE. Sequencing was performed on a NextSeq 500. During library preparation, unique molecular identifiers were attached to individual cDNA molecules so that TCRs could be counted quantitatively and reproducibly. Each blood RNA sample was used to sequence both TCR alpha and TCR beta chains. The paper's processing steps were these. The median number of TCRs per sample was around 100,000, ranging from roughly 23,224 to 690,600. The Decombinator software suite was used to annotate the V, J and CDR3 of the TCR reads. For PS versus PT1 abundance plots, all samples were subsampled to the same number of TCRs (28,000). Expanded TCRs were defined as absent before sensitization and observed at least eight times at the 2-week time point. The public reads were run again by TCRdb, first through fastp at Q25 and then through MiXCR, and only productive beta chains were kept. Identical CDR3 proteins give one entry, which carries the most common genes and DNA. TCRdb's processing, not the study's, gives the V and J calls here. In this sample the table shows about 270,000 distinct CDR3 sequences, roughly 8% of which occur a single time. The ten largest make up more than 0.95% of the sample.

Sample time point, as interpreted from the label and publication: pre-sensitization, week 0. The intended sense of this specimen's treatment or condition label: therapeutic diphenylcyclopropenone sensitization with weekly scalp DPC. At each patch-test visit, blood was drawn before the patch test was applied. To be eligible, patients had to be aged 18 to 70, diagnosed with alopecia and judged suitable for DPC therapy, while pregnant patients were excluded. Total RNA was isolated from unfractionated whole blood collected in Tempus Blood RNA tubes. The starting material was whole blood, obtained in connection with sensitization to the hapten diphenylcyclopropenone (DPC). The rearranged chain carries TRBV12-3 or TRBV12-4 and TRBJ1-6; perhaps TRBD1 is the D gene, with 5 bases matching. This TCR came from a man aged 18-30 years with alopecia areata. Some clones in this sample may be carry-over from other donors' samples. The base sequence is TGTGCCAGCAGACCCCAGGGTTCACCCCTCCACTTT. The translation is CASRPQGSPLHF.